One sample yielded the 31 T cell receptor beta chains listed below, sequenced in a study of patients and donors after allogeneic stem cell transplantation. TCRdb ran MiXCR on the RT-PCR reads and lists one entry per CDR3 protein. Of hundreds of thousands of distinct CDR3 sequences listed, approximately 16% are singletons. Sequencing was carried out using blood, either unsorted or a sorted T cell fraction (not recorded which). Receptor source: a human donor who was either an allogeneic HSCT recipient or a stem cell or donor lymphocyte infusion donor (not recorded which). It is not recorded whose cells these are; they may come from a transplant donor.

In this sample, this clonotype turned up a few times. The V call is TRBV4-3, the J call TRBJ2-1; 16 nucleotides match TRBD2. Germline lookup yields CDR1 LGHNA and CDR2 YSLEER. The CDR3 covers 15 residues. The ends lost 0 bases at V and 13 bases at J; junction bases unmatched: 3. In nucleotides, the CDR3 is TGCGCCAGCAGCCAAGACGGGACTAGCGGGGGGGTACAGTTCTTC. This translates into CASSQDGTSGGVQFF.

This clonotype was detected ten times or more. V gene TRBV20-1 combines with J gene TRBJ2-7, with no clear D. The CDR3 sequence is 15 residues long. Trimming shortened V by 1 base and J by 4 bases, and 17 bases separated the two germline ends. Germline assignment: CDR1 DFQATT and CDR2 SNEGSKA (reference sequence). CDR3 loop: CSARVASRKGYEQYF. CDR3 DNA: TGCAGTGCTAGAGTCGCCTCTCGGAAGGGTTACGAGCAGTACTTC.

This clonotype occurred a few times. The rearrangement joins TRBV20-1 to TRBJ2-1; 7 bases are a match to TRBD2. This CDR3 region has 15 residues. V was pared by 0 bases and J by 8 bases, with 10 bases of the junction left unmatched. In germline, CDR1 is DFQATT, CDR2 SNEGSKA (reference sequence). In DNA form, the CDR3 reads TGCAGTGCTAGAGAACGGACTAGTTCAGGCTATGAGCAGTTCTTC. Translated, it gives CSARERTSSGYEQFF.

The chain is built from TRBV18 and TRBJ1-5, with TRBD1 identical over 7 bases. The V and J ends lost 3 bases and 5 bases, in that order; junction bases with no gene match: 1. CDR1 is KGHSH, CDR2 LQKENI, per germline. The CDR3 has 13 residues. The DNA of the CDR3 is TGTGCCAGCTCACCTCAGGGGGATCAGCCCCAGCATTTT. Protein: CASSPQGDQPQHF.

A few counts support this clonotype. The CDR3 loop is CASSPGGRGLFTGELFF. The CDR3 DNA follows: TGTGCCAGCAGCCCCGGGGGGCGGGGCCTTTTCACCGGGGAGCTGTTTTTT. This chain links TRBV7-6 with TRBJ2-2; tentatively, D is TRBD2 (7 bases). CDR1 and CDR2 from the germline V gene are SGHVS and FNYEAQ. This CDR3 comprises 17 residues. V was pared by 5 bases and J by 4 bases, with 20 bases between.

This clonotype came up a few times. This chain joins TRBV28 and TRBJ2-3; possibly TRBD2 for D (6 bases). This CDR3 is 15 amino acids long. The germline V gene encodes CDR1 MDHEN and CDR2 SYDVKM. V was shortened by 6 bases and J by 2 bases, with 15 bases between the two germline ends. The CDR3 reads CASSSAGRSTDTQYF. In nucleotides, the CDR3 is TGTGCCAGCAGCTCAGCGGGTCGGTCCACAGATACGCAGTATTTT. The variable domain in full, with the rest retrieved from reference TRBV28 and TRBJ2-3, is DVKVTQSSRYLVKRTGEKVFLECVQDMDHENMFWYRQDPGLGLRLIYFSYDVKMKEKGDIPEGYSVSREKKERFSLILESASTNQTSMYLCASSSAGRSTDTQYFGPGTRLTVL.

This clonotype was recorded a few times. The rearrangement links TRBV4-1 to TRBJ2-3; 7 nucleotides line up with TRBD1. Unmatched junction bases numbered 8, after V lost 2 bases and J lost 3 bases. From germline, CDR1 is MGHRA and CDR2 YSYEKL. The CDR3 covers 16 residues. The CDR3 DNA reads as TGCGCCAGCAGCCAACCGGGGACAGTGAATACAGATACGCAGTATTTT. This encodes CASSQPGTVNTDTQYF.

The rearrangement uses TRBV6-4 and TRBJ1-1, with a possible D match to TRBD1 (6 bases). From germline, CDR1 is MRHNA and CDR2 SNTAGT. Trimming left V 9 bases short and J 5 bases short, with 16 bases between. This CDR3 has 13 amino acids. The CDR3 is CASKGGSGTEAFF. The DNA for the CDR3 is TGTGCCAGTAAGGGGGGCTCGGGGACTGAAGCTTTCTTT.

This clonotype has a count of ten or more. This sequence joins TRBV29-1 and TRBJ2-1, with 8 bases that match TRBD1. This CDR3 comprises 15 residues. The junction had 7 bases not matched to a gene; V was cut back by 4 bases and J by 2 bases. Germline V CDR1 and CDR2: SQVTM, ANQGSEA. The CDR3: CSVAGGGIPYNEQFF. In DNA form, the CDR3 reads TGCAGCGTTGCAGGGGGCGGGATCCCCTACAATGAGCAGTTCTTC.

The chain joins TRBV7-9 to TRBJ2-2, with D hard to call. Germline CDR1 reads SEHNR; CDR2 reads FQNEAQ (reference sequence). V dropped 1 base and J dropped 0 bases, with 9 bases sitting between them. This CDR3 comprises 16 residues. This chain's CDR3 is CASSLGTNPNTGELFF. CDR3 nucleotides: TGTGCCAGCAGCTTAGGGACGAATCCGAACACCGGGGAGCTGTTTTTT. Variable domain in full (rest from reference TRBV7-9 and TRBJ2-2): DTGVSQNPRHKITKRGQNVTFRCDPISEHNRLYWYRQTLGQGPEFLTYFQNEAQLEKSRLLSDRFSAERPKGSFSTLEIQRTEQGDSAMYLCASSLGTNPNTGELFFGEGSRLTVL.

The table lists this clonotype with a few counts. The V gene is TRBV4-1, the J gene TRBJ2-3; D not certain. Germline V gene sequence: CDR1 MGHRA, CDR2 YSYEKL. The V and J ends lost 3 bases and 4 bases respectively, with 11 bases between them. The CDR3 has 14 amino acids. CDR3 sequence (DNA): TGCGCCAGCAGCCAGGCTACTCGTGCAGATACGCAGTATTTT. Amino acids: CASSQATRADTQYF.

This clonotype has at least ten counts. The chain couples TRBV29-1 to TRBJ2-7, with D tentatively TRBD2 (6 bases). V lost 5 bases to trimming and J lost 6 bases, with 8 bases between them. This CDR3 spans 10 amino acids. Germline V gene data show CDR1 as SQVTM and CDR2 as ANQGSEA. The CDR3 DNA reads TGCAGCGTTCGGGGGACCGAGCAGTACTTC. This gives the protein CSVRGTEQYF.

Only a few counts were recorded for this clonotype. The rearrangement links TRBV6-2 or TRBV6-3 to TRBJ2-3, with 15 bases that match TRBD2. Trimming cost V 1 base and J 1 base; bases outside gene matches: 6. The CDR3 length is 19 residues. Germline CDR1 and CDR2: MNHEY and SVGEGT. CDR3 sequence (DNA): TGTGCCAGCAGTTACTTGGGACTAGCGGGAGGTGGAGGCACAGATACGCAGTATTTT. It specifies CASSYLGLAGGGGTDTQYF.

This clonotype was recorded many times. CDR3 DNA: TGCGCCAGCAGCCGGACCAAGAACACTGAAGCTTTCTTT. It codes for CASSRTKNTEAFF. The chain links TRBV5-1 to TRBJ1-1; D not resolved. V lost 4 bases to trimming and J lost 1 base, with 8 bases between them. From germline, CDR1 is SGHRS and CDR2 YFSETQ. CDR3 length: 13 residues.

The chain carries TRBV28 and TRBJ1-5; a possible D gene is TRBD1 (5 bases). Trimming removed 4 bases from V and 4 bases from J, with 17 bases in between. The CDR3 is made up of 16 amino acids. The V gene's germline CDR1 is MDHEN and CDR2 SYDVKM. The CDR3 loop reads CASSSWDGRINQPQHF. DNA of the CDR3: TGTGCCAGCAGTTCGTGGGACGGCAGAATTAATCAGCCCCAGCATTTT.

This sequence joins TRBV29-1 and TRBJ2-7, with D possibly TRBD2 on 6 matching bases. Trimming pared 7 bases from V and 0 bases from J, leaving 16 bases between. Germline values: CDR1 SQVTM, CDR2 ANQGSEA. This CDR3 is 14 amino acids long. The CDR3 here is CSALEDGSSYEQYF. The CDR3 coding sequence is TGCAGCGCCCTTGAGGACGGGAGCTCCTACGAGCAGTACTTC.

The chain combines TRBV5-1 with TRBJ1-6; no clear D. Trimming took 5 bases from V and 4 from J, leaving 10 bases between them. Looked up from germline, CDR1 is SGHRS and CDR2 is YFSETQ. The CDR3 consists of 14 residues. The CDR3 spells CASSDPGYNSPLHF. CDR3 nucleotide sequence: TGCGCCAGCAGTGATCCGGGGTATAATTCACCCCTCCACTTT.

The chain couples TRBV5-1 to TRBJ2-7; 9 bases are shared with TRBD2. The V segment lost 7 bases and the J segment 2 bases; nucleotides outside the gene matches: 4. CDR1 and CDR2 (germline): SGHRS, YFSETQ. The CDR3 has 13 residues. CDR3 loop: CASGLAPTYEQYF. The CDR3 region has the DNA TGCGCCAGCGGACTAGCGCCTACCTACGAGCAGTACTTC.

In its sample, this clonotype was seen a few times. This sequence joins TRBV5-1 and TRBJ2-3, with D maybe TRBD2 (6 bases). V lost 7 bases, J lost 4 bases, and 13 bases lay in between. This CDR3 has 13 amino acids. The germline gives CDR1 SGHRS, CDR2 YFSETQ. The CDR3 sequence: CASGIQRADTQYF. DNA of the CDR3: TGCGCCAGCGGAATCCAGCGGGCAGATACGCAGTATTTT.

The rearrangement uses TRBV7-8 and TRBJ2-2; 8 bases are a match to TRBD1. The germline CDR1 and CDR2 sequences are SGHVS and FQNEAQ. Trimming took 2 bases from V and 4 from J; bases not matched to a gene: 3. The CDR3 is made up of 15 amino acids. The CDR3 protein is CASSLQGAATGELFF. The CDR3 nucleotides read TGTGCCAGCAGCTTACAGGGGGCCGCCACCGGGGAGCTGTTTTTT.

The genes are TRBV19 and TRBJ1-1; D is unclear. This CDR3 spans 13 amino acids. Trimming cost V 8 bases and J 3 bases, with 13 bases left between them. CDR1 and CDR2 from the germline V gene are LNHDA and SQIVND (reference sequence). The CDR3 coding sequence is TGTGCCAGTTCAGAGGGCGTCCACACTGAAGCTTTCTTT. Protein product: CASSEGVHTEAFF.

This chain joins TRBV2 and TRBJ2-7; D remains unclear. CDR1 and CDR2 (germline): SNHLY, FYNNEI. The CDR3 contains 15 residues. V lost 5 bases and J 6 bases, leaving 20 bases between the germline ends. The CDR3 here is CASSWYGPPPLEQYF. The CDR3 bases are TGTGCCAGCAGTTGGTATGGGCCCCCTCCGCTCGAGCAGTACTTC.

This clonotype was picked up a small number of times. The chain is built from TRBV18 and TRBJ2-1; TRBD2 aligns across 12 bases. This CDR3 is built from 15 residues. J was trimmed by 8 bases and V by 0 bases; bases with no gene match: 2. Per germline, CDR1 KGHSH and CDR2 LQKENI. The CDR3 loop is CASSPPTSGRDEQFF. The CDR3 DNA reads TGTGCCAGCTCACCACCGACTAGCGGGAGAGATGAGCAGTTCTTC.

In its sample, this clonotype was seen a few times. The chain is built from TRBV5-1 and TRBJ2-1; 7 bases map to TRBD1. Germline V CDR1 and CDR2: SGHRS, YFSETQ. The CDR3 is 16 amino acids. V lost 4 bases, J lost 1 base, and 8 bases stayed unmatched. The CDR3 sequence: CASSQRQGRSYNEQFF. CDR3 nucleotide sequence: TGCGCCAGCAGCCAGAGACAGGGAAGGTCCTACAATGAGCAGTTCTTC. Complete variable domain (other parts from reference TRBV5-1 and TRBJ2-1): KAGVTQTPRYLIKTRGQQVTLSCSPISGHRSVSWYQQTPGQGLQFLFEYFSETQRNKGNFPGRFSGRQFSNSRSEMNVSTLELGDSALYLCASSQRQGRSYNEQFFGPGTRLTVL.

This clonotype was detected only a few times. The CDR3: CASSLVTGISNQPQHF. As DNA, the CDR3 is TGTGCCAGCAGCTTAGTAACAGGGATAAGCAATCAGCCCCAGCATTTT. The chain carries TRBV11-2 and TRBJ1-5, with TRBD1 as a possible D gene (6 bases). CDR3 length: 16 residues. Trimming stripped 1 base from V and 1 base from J, with 11 bases between. The germline V gene has CDR1 SGHAT and CDR2 FQNNGV. The variable domain in full, completed from reference TRBV11-2 and TRBJ1-5, reads EAGVAQSPRYKIIEKRQSVAFWCNPISGHATLYWYQQILGQGPKLLIQFQNNGVVDDSQLPKDRFSAERLKGVDSTLKIQPAKLEDSAVYLCASSLVTGISNQPQHFGDGTRLSIL.

This clonotype was counted at least ten times. The chain couples TRBV5-1 to TRBJ2-3, with a weak D call TRBD2 (7 bases). The CDR3 has 13 amino acids. CDR1 and CDR2 (germline): SGHRS, YFSETQ. Trimming removed 5 bases at V and 5 bases at J, with 12 bases between. The CDR3 nucleotides are TGCGCCAGCAGAGGGGGGGCTCGAGATACGCAGTATTTT. It translates to CASRGGARDTQYF.

The V and J genes are TRBV7-9 and TRBJ1-2; D possibly corresponds to TRBD1 (5 bases). CDR1 and CDR2 (germline): SEHNR, FQNEAQ (reference sequence). The CDR3 is 14 residues long. Trimming took 8 bases from V and 2 from J, leaving 15 bases between them. CDR3: CASGRDAQNYGYTF. Written as DNA, the CDR3 is TGTGCCAGCGGCCGGGACGCCCAGAACTATGGCTACACCTTC.

This clonotype has just a few counts. V and J are TRBV20-1 and TRBJ1-2, with D possibly being TRBD1 (6 bases). This CDR3 is built from 13 residues. Between the trimmed V and J ends, which lost 5 bases and 4 bases, there was a span of 14 bases. Looked up from germline, CDR1 is DFQATT and CDR2 is SNEGSKA (reference sequence). In DNA form, the CDR3 reads TGCAGTGCTCCCAGGGGAGACGGCTATGGCTACACCTTC. This translates into CSAPRGDGYGYTF.

This sequence joins TRBV20-1 and TRBJ2-7; D gene uncertain. V was trimmed by 3 bases and J by 1 base, leaving 7 bases between them. The CDR3 extends over 12 amino acids. Germline V gene sequence: CDR1 DFQATT, CDR2 SNEGSKA (reference sequence). Written as DNA, the CDR3 is TGCAGTGCTAGGGGAATGTCCTACGAGCAGTACTTC. This translates into CSARGMSYEQYF.

This clonotype was observed a handful of times. The CDR3 spells CASSLDLRSATNEKLFF. The CDR3 DNA sequence: TGTGCCAGCAGCTTGGACTTACGAAGTGCAACTAATGAAAAACTGTTTTTT. The chain couples TRBV5-5 to TRBJ1-4; D call uncertain. CDR1 is SGHKS, CDR2 YYEKEE, per germline (reference sequence). The CDR3 covers 17 residues. Deletions cut 0 bases from V and 0 bases from J, with 12 bases between.

J is TRBJ1-2 and V is TRBV7-9; D remains unclear. CDR1 and CDR2 (germline): SEHNR, FQNEAQ (reference sequence). This CDR3 has 13 residues. With 1 base removed from V and 3 bases from J, the gap between germline ends came to 6 bases. The CDR3 sequence: CASSLGLYYGYTF. The CDR3, as DNA: TGTGCCAGCAGCTTAGGACTGTACTATGGCTACACCTTC.